Here is one T cell receptor beta chain with its context. What it binds is unknown. 13 Jbeta primers and 60 Vbeta primers were used for the PCR. The table came from immunoSEQ multiplex PCR; TCRdb's copy has only in-frame clones and leaves some out. Of 150,000 to 200,000 clones in the sample, about 77% were seen once. This sample is part of a study of cytomegalovirus exposure and HLA in healthy donors. General study results and limits: A later analysis reportedly found that, within productive TCRs, an Asian-associated ancestry cluster had fewer N-insertions than the mean observed across the roughly 610 donors.

This clonotype was obtained from a female donor in good health and CMV-seronegative. The specimen was PBMCs.

The CDR3 nucleotides are TGTGCCAGCAGCTTTACAGGGGGGTCCTACGAGCAGTACTTC. This encodes CASSFTGGSYEQYF. This rearrangement joins TRBV7-8 to TRBJ2-7, with 8 bases fitting TRBD1. V was clipped by 3 bases and J by 1 base; unmatched bases: 2. The length of the CDR3 is 14 residues. Germline CDR1 is SGHVS and CDR2 is FQNEAQ.